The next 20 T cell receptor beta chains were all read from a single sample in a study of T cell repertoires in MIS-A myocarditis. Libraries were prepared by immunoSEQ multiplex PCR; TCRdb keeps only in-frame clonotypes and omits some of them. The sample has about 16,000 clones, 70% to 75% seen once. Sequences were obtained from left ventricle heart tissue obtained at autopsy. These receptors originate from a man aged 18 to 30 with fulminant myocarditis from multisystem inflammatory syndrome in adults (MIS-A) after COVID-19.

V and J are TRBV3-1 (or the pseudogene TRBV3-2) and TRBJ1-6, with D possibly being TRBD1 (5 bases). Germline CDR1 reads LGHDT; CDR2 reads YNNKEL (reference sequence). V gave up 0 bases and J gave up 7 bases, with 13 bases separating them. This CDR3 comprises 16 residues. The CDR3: CASSQEPGTRNSPLHF. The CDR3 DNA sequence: TGTGCCAGCAGCCAAGAACCCGGGACCAGGAATTCACCCCTCCACTTT.

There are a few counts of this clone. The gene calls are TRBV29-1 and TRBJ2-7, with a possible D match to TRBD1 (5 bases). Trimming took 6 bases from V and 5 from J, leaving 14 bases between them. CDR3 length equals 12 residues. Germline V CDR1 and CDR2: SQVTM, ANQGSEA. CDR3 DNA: TGCAGCGTCGTTTCAGGGATCCACGAGCAGTACTTC. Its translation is CSVVSGIHEQYF.

The CDR3 here is CASSPRAGASLNEQFF. The DNA of the CDR3 is TGCGCCAGCAGCCCTCGCGCGGGAGCTTCCTTAAATGAGCAGTTCTTC. The chain has TRBV5-1 and TRBJ2-1; 7 positions match TRBD2. CDR1 is SGHRS, CDR2 YFSETQ, per germline. V shed 4 bases, J shed 7 bases, and the junction held 14 bases outside the gene matches. The CDR3 spans 16 residues.

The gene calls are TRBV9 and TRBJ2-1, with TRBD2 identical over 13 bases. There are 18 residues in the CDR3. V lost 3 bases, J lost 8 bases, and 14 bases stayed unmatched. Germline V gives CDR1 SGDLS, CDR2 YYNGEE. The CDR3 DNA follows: TGTGCCAGCAGCGCCGCAAGGGCGGGACTAGCGGGGAACCATGAGCAGTTCTTC. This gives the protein CASSAARAGLAGNHEQFF.

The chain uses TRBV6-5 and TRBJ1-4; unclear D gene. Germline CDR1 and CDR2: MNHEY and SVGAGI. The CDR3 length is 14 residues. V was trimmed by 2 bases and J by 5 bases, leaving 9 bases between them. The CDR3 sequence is CASSYRRANEKLFF. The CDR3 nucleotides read TGTGCCAGCAGTTACAGGCGCGCGAATGAAAAACTGTTTTTT.

CDR3 in amino acids: CASSPVGLNTEAFF. The CDR3 DNA sequence: TGTGCCAGCAGCCCGGTGGGGCTGAACACTGAAGCTTTCTTT. V usage is TRBV6-2 or TRBV6-3 and J usage is TRBJ1-1, with a possible D match to TRBD1 (5 bases). V lost 6 bases to trimming and J lost 0 bases, with 11 bases between them. The CDR3 sequence is 14 residues long. From germline, CDR1 is MNHEY and CDR2 SVGEGT.

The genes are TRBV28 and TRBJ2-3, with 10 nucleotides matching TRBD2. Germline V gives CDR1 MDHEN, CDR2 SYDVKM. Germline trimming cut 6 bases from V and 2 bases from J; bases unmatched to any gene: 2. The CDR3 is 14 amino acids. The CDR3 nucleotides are TGTGCCAGCAGGACTAGCGGGCACACAGATACGCAGTATTTT. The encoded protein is CASRTSGHTDTQYF.

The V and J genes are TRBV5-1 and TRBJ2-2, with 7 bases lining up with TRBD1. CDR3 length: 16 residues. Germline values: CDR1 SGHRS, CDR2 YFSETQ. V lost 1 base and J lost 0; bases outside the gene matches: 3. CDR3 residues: CASSLLQGANTGELFF. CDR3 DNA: TGCGCCAGCAGCTTGTTGCAGGGGGCGAACACCGGGGAGCTGTTTTTT.

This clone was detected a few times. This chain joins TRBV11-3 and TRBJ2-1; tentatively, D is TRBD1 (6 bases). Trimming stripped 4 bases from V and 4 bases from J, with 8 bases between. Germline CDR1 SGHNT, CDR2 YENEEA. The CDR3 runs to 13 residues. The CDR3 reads CASSSTGYNEQFF. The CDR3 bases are TGTGCCAGCAGCTCCACAGGGTACAATGAGCAGTTCTTC.

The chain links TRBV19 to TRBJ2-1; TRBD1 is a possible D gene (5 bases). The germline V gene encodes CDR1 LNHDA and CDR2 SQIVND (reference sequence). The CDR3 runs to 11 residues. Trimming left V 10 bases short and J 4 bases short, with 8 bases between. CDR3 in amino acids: CATTAYNEQFF. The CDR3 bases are TGTGCCACGACAGCATACAATGAGCAGTTCTTC.

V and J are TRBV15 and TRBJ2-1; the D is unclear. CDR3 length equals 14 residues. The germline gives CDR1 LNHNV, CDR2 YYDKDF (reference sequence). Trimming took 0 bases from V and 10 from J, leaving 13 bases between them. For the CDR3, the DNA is TGTGCCACCAGCAGAGATACGTCGCGGTGGGAGCAGTTCTTC. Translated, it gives CATSRDTSRWEQFF.

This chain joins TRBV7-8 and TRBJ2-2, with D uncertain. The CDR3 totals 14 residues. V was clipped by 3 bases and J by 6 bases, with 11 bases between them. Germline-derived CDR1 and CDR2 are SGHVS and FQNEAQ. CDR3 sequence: CASSLMHSAGELFF. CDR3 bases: TGTGCCAGCAGCTTGATGCATTCCGCCGGGGAGCTGTTTTTT.

CDR3 loop: CASSLLAGTQFF. The CDR3 region has the DNA TGTGCCAGCAGCTTACTAGCGGGAACGCAGTTCTTC. V is TRBV7-9 and J is TRBJ2-1; 9 bases align to TRBD2. Germline V CDR1 and CDR2: SEHNR, FQNEAQ (reference sequence). The CDR3 is 12 amino acids. V shed 2 bases, J shed 12 bases, and the junction held 2 bases outside the gene matches.

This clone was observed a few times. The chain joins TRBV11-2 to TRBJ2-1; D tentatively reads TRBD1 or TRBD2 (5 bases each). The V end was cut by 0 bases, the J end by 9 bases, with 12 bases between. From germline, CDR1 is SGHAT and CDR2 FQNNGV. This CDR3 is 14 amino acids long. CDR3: CASSLERGTGEQFF. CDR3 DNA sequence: TGTGCCAGCAGCTTAGAGAGAGGGACCGGTGAGCAGTTCTTC. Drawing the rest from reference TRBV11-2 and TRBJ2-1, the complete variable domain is EAGVAQSPRYKIIEKRQSVAFWCNPISGHATLYWYQQILGQGPKLLIQFQNNGVVDDSQLPKDRFSAERLKGVDSTLKIQPAKLEDSAVYLCASSLERGTGEQFFGPGTRLTVL.

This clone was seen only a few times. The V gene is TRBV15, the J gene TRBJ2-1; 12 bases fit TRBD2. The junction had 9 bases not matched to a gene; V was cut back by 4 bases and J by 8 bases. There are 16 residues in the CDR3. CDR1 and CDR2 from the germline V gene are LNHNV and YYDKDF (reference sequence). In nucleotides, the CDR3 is TGTGCCACCAGCACCCTGACTAGCGGGAGTGTCGATGAGCAGTTCTTC. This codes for CATSTLTSGSVDEQFF.

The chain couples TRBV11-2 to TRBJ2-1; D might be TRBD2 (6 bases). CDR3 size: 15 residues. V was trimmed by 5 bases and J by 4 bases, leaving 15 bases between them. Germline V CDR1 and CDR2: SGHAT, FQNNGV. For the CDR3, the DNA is TGTGCCAGCAGCCTCGGTGCCGGGGGTTACAATGAGCAGTTCTTC. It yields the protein CASSLGAGGYNEQFF.

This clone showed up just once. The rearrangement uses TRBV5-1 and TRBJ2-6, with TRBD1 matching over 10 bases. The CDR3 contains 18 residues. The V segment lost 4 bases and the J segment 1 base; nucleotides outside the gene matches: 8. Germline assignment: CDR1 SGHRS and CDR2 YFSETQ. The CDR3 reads CASSPADRGLSGANVLTF. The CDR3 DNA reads TGCGCCAGCAGCCCAGCCGACAGGGGGCTTTCTGGGGCCAACGTCCTGACTTTC.

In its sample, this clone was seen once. CDR3 sequence (DNA): TGCGCCATTAAGACGGGGGATGAGCAGTTCTTC. Protein product: CAIKTGDEQFF. This rearrangement joins TRBV5-1 to TRBJ2-1, with D maybe TRBD2 (6 bases). This CDR3 has 11 amino acids. V was cut by 9 bases and J by 8 bases, with 12 bases left in between. Looked up from germline, CDR1 is SGHRS and CDR2 is YFSETQ. Supplemented by reference TRBV5-1 and TRBJ2-1, the full variable domain reads KAGVTQTPRYLIKTRGQQVTLSCSPISGHRSVSWYQQTPGQGLQFLFEYFSETQRNKGNFPGRFSGRQFSNSRSEMNVSTLELGDSALYLCAIKTGDEQFFGPGTRLTVL.

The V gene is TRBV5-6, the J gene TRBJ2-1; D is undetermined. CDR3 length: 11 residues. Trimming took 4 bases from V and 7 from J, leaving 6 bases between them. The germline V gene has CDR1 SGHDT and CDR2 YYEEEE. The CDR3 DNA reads TGTGCCAGCAGCCGCTCGAATGAGCAGTTCTTC. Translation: CASSRSNEQFF. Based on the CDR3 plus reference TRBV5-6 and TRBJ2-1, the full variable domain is DAGVTQSPTHLIKTRGQQVTLRCSPKSGHDTVSWYQQALGQGPQFIFQYYEEEERQRGNFPDRFSGHQFPNYSSELNVNALLLGDSALYLCASSRSNEQFFGPGTRLTVL.

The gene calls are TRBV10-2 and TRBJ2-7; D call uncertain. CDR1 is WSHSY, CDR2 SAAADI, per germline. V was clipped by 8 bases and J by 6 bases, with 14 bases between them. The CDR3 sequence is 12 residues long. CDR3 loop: CASSIGPSEQYF. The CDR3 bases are TGCGCCAGCTCCATCGGCCCTAGCGAGCAGTACTTC.